The 17 T cell receptor beta chains listed next were all sequenced from one sample in a study of somatic mutations in cytotoxic T cells in rheumatoid arthritis. Libraries were prepared by immunoSEQ multiplex PCR; TCRdb keeps only in-frame clonotypes and omits some of them. Of under 20,000 clones listed, roughly 85% are singletons. What was sequenced was CD8+ T cells sorted from blood. Receptors were obtained from a woman in her thirties or forties with rheumatoid arthritis.

This clone was found once. V and J are TRBV19 and TRBJ1-4, with D possibly matching TRBD1 (6 bases). The ends were cut back, 5 bases at V and 7 bases at J, with 17 bases in the middle. Germline-derived CDR1 and CDR2 are LNHDA and SQIVND (reference sequence). The CDR3 covers 15 residues. The CDR3 loop reads CASSPLTGGSEKLFF. CDR3 DNA: TGTGCCAGTAGTCCCCTGACAGGCGGAAGTGAAAAACTGTTTTTT.

This clone showed up just once. The chain carries TRBV7-9 and TRBJ1-4; TRBD1 matches 7 bases. Germline V gene lookup returns CDR1 SEHNR and CDR2 FQNEAQ (reference sequence). The V segment lost 4 bases and the J segment 4 bases; nucleotides outside the gene matches: 6. This CDR3 contains 15 residues. The CDR3 here is CASSSKGQDNEKLFF. The CDR3 DNA reads TGTGCCAGCAGCTCGAAAGGACAGGATAATGAAAAACTGTTTTTT.

The chain carries TRBV27 and TRBJ1-2, with unresolved D. There are 13 residues in the CDR3. Per germline, CDR1 MNHEY and CDR2 SMNVEV (reference sequence). V shed 3 bases and J shed 8 bases, with 13 bases lying between them. The CDR3: CASSLSPFAGYTF. CDR3 DNA: TGTGCCAGCAGTTTGTCCCCTTTCGCGGGCTACACCTTC.

The gene calls are TRBV6-1 and TRBJ2-4, with TRBD2 as a possible D gene (6 bases). Trimming took 8 bases from V and 0 from J, leaving 14 bases between them. Germline CDR1 reads MNHNS; CDR2 reads SASEGT. CDR3 length: 15 residues. The CDR3 is CASGGDAIAKNIQYF. As DNA, the CDR3 is TGTGCCAGCGGAGGGGACGCTATAGCCAAAAACATTCAGTACTTC.

The genes are TRBV14 and TRBJ1-1; 9 bases match TRBD1. V shed 3 bases, J shed 4 bases, and the junction held 12 bases outside the gene matches. The length of the CDR3 is 17 residues. Germline loops: CDR1 SGHDN, CDR2 FVKESK. The CDR3 coding sequence is TGTGCCAGCAGCCACGACAGGGGGGCAATCGGGGTCACTGAAGCTTTCTTT. Its protein product is CASSHDRGAIGVTEAFF. Full variable domain (remainder filled in from reference TRBV14 and TRBJ1-1): EAGVTQFPSHSVIEKGQTVTLRCDPISGHDNLYWYRRVMGKEIKFLLHFVKESKQDESGMPNNRFLAERTGGTYSTLKVQPAELEDSGVYFCASSHDRGAIGVTEAFFGQGTRLTVV.

The rearrangement joins TRBV21-1 to TRBJ1-3. TRBV21-1 is given as a pseudogene. The CDR3 consists of 15 residues. The CDR3 region has the DNA TGTGCCAGCGAGCCCCGGGAAGAGGCTGGAAACACCATATATTTT. Residues: CASEPREEAGNTIYF.

The J gene is TRBJ2-1, the V gene TRBV11-3; perhaps TRBD1 as D (6 bases). Germline CDR1 is SGHNT and CDR2 is YENEEA. There are 16 residues in the CDR3. Trimming pared 4 bases from V and 6 bases from J, leaving 19 bases between. The CDR3 DNA reads as TGTGCCAGCAGCTCGTTGCAGGGGCATGCCCCCAATGAGCAGTTCTTC. Translation: CASSSLQGHAPNEQFF.

The chain links TRBV11-1 to TRBJ2-3; 13 bases line up with TRBD2. J gave up 2 bases and V 8 bases, and 4 bases lay outside the gene matches. The CDR3 contains 15 residues. CDR1 and CDR2 (germline): SGHAT, FQDESV (reference sequence). CDR3 protein: CASQLAGGYTDTQYF. The CDR3 nucleotides read TGTGCCAGCCAACTAGCGGGAGGGTACACAGATACGCAGTATTTT.

The chain couples TRBV27 to TRBJ2-1; 10 positions match TRBD2. CDR1 MNHEY and CDR2 SMNVEV come from the germline V gene (reference sequence). The CDR3 totals 13 residues. V lost 1 base, J lost 14 bases, and 5 bases stayed unmatched. The CDR3 loop is CASSLYFTSGEFF. Here the CDR3 DNA reads TGTGCCAGCAGTTTATACTTTACTAGCGGGGAGTTCTTC.

The rearrangement joins TRBV5-1 to TRBJ2-7; D gene ambiguous. The germline V gene encodes CDR1 SGHRS and CDR2 YFSETQ. The ends were cut back, 0 bases at V and 1 base at J, with 2 bases in the middle. This CDR3 has 12 residues. DNA of the CDR3: TGCGCCAGCAGCTTGGCATCCTACGAGCAGTACTTC. This gives the protein CASSLASYEQYF.

This clone showed up just once. The chain recombines TRBV19 with TRBJ2-7; TRBD2 aligns across 10 bases. This CDR3 is 17 amino acids long. Germline V gene data show CDR1 as LNHDA and CDR2 as SQIVND (reference sequence). Trimming cost V 2 bases and J 4 bases; bases outside gene matches: 11. The DNA for the CDR3 is TGTGCCAGTAGTATAACGGGGAGGCTAGCGGGAGCGTACGAGCAGTACTTC. Translating gives CASSITGRLAGAYEQYF.

The chain carries TRBV28 and TRBJ2-4; weak D call: TRBD2 (5 bases). The V gene's germline CDR1 is MDHEN and CDR2 SYDVKM. The V and J ends lost 5 bases and 8 bases respectively, with 16 bases between them. CDR3 size: 14 residues. CDR3 coding DNA: TGTGCCAGCAGTCTGGGAGACTATTCGCACATTCAGTACTTC. As protein: CASSLGDYSHIQYF.

The sample holds a few counts of this clone. The chain links TRBV11-2 to TRBJ2-1; 12 nucleotides match TRBD2. Per the germline V gene, CDR1 is SGHAT and CDR2 is FQNNGV. The J segment lost 4 bases and the V segment lost 5 bases, leaving 3 bases of the junction unmatched. The CDR3 loop spans 15 amino acids. CDR3 bases: TGTGCCAGCAGCCCCGGACTAGCGGGGTACAATGAGCAGTTCTTC. This encodes CASSPGLAGYNEQFF.

The chain joins TRBV4-1 to TRBJ2-2; tentatively, D is TRBD2 (5 bases). This CDR3 spans 15 amino acids. Germline V gene lookup returns CDR1 MGHRA and CDR2 YSYEKL. Trimming removed 4 bases from V and 4 bases from J, with 13 bases in between. The DNA for the CDR3 is TGCGCCAGCAGCCTTCGAGAGGGCGCCACCGGGGAGCTGTTTTTT. Translated: CASSLREGATGELFF.

CDR3: CASSSPKGGHYNEQFF. CDR3 DNA: TGTGCCAGCAGCTCCCCTAAAGGGGGACACTACAATGAGCAGTTCTTC. The J gene is TRBJ2-1, the V gene TRBV11-2; tentative D call: TRBD1 (6 bases). The ends were cut back, 4 bases at V and 3 bases at J, with 16 bases in the middle. Germline V CDR1 and CDR2: SGHAT, FQNNGV. This CDR3 spans 16 amino acids.

The rearrangement uses TRBV5-1 and TRBJ1-5; 10 positions match TRBD1. The CDR3 runs to 14 residues. Germline trimming cut 4 bases from V and 6 bases from J; bases unmatched to any gene: 4. Germline assignment: CDR1 SGHRS and CDR2 YFSETQ. CDR3 amino acids: CASSTGTGVQPQHF. CDR3 in DNA: TGCGCCAGCAGCACTGGGACAGGGGTTCAGCCCCAGCATTTT.

This clone has only one observation. The CDR3 DNA reads TGTGCCAGCAGCTTAGGACTGGCCGGGGAGCTGTTTTTT. It translates to CASSLGLAGELFF. V and J are TRBV7-9 and TRBJ2-2; D ambiguous. V lost 1 base and J lost 6, with 6 bases in between. The CDR3 covers 13 residues. The germline CDR1 and CDR2 sequences are SEHNR and FQNEAQ (reference sequence).